This TCR beta chain comes out of a study of shared clonotypes between healthy human individuals. The table came from immunoSEQ multiplex PCR; TCRdb's copy has only in-frame clones and leaves some out. The top ten hold about 13% of the sample, which has about 470,000 clones, roughly 80% seen once. This clone was picked up a small number of times. The V gene lost 0 bases and the J gene lost 4 bases, with 6 bases spanning the gap. This CDR3 comprises 14 residues. Germline V gene lookup returns CDR1 MNHEY and CDR2 SMNVEV (reference sequence). The rearrangement joins TRBV27 to TRBJ1-4, with unresolved D. The source of this sequence is a middle-aged woman in good health. Some clones in this sample may be carry-over from other donors' samples. Sequencing was done on a sample of PBMCs. The CDR3 bases are TGTGCCAGCAGTTTATCGAGAGTTAATGAAAAACTGTTTTTT. Amino acid sequence: CASSLSRVNEKLFF.